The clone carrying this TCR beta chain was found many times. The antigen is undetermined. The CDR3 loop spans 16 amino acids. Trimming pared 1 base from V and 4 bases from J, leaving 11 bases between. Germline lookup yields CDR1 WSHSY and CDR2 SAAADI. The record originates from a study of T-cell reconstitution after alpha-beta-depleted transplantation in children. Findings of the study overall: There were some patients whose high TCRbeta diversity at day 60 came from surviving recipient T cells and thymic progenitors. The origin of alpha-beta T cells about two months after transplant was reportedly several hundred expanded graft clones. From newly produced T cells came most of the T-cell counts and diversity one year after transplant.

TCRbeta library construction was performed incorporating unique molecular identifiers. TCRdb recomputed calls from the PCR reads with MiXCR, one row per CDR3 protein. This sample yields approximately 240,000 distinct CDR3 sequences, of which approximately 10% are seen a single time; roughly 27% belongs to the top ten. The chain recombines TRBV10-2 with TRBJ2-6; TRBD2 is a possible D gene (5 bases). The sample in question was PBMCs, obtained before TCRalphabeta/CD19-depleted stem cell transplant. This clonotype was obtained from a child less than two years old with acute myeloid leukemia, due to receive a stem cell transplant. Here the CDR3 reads CASSELHRRGANVLTF. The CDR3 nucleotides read TGCGCCAGCAGTGAGTTGCACCGGAGGGGGGCCAACGTCCTGACTTTC.